This TCR beta chain was sequenced for a study of CD8 T cells in Susac syndrome. The study, taken as a whole, reports: The study's TCR sequencing and HLA analysis covered a relatively small number of individuals, and the study acknowledged this.

Reverse transcription of roughly 0.5 to 1 ug RNA used random hexamers. TCRdb re-analysed the immunoSEQ multiplex PCR reads in MiXCR, keeping a single row per CDR3 protein. The sample shows roughly 300,000 distinct CDR3 sequences, 70% to 90% of them seen only once. The V gene lost 3 bases and the J gene lost 4 bases, with 23 bases spanning the gap. CDR3 length: 18 residues. Germline values: CDR1 KGHDR, CDR2 SFDVKD. With respect to this clonotype: Its specificity is not known.

This TCR was recovered from a human donor with multiple sclerosis. The rearrangement joins TRBV24-1 to TRBJ2-5; D may match TRBD1 or TRBD2 (5 bases each). The sequenced sample consisted of CD8+ T cells from PBMCs. This CDR3 is CATSDPEVTWDAAETQYF. CDR3 nucleotide sequence: TGTGCCACCAGTGATCCGGAGGTAACCTGGGACGCCGCAGAGACCCAGTACTTC.